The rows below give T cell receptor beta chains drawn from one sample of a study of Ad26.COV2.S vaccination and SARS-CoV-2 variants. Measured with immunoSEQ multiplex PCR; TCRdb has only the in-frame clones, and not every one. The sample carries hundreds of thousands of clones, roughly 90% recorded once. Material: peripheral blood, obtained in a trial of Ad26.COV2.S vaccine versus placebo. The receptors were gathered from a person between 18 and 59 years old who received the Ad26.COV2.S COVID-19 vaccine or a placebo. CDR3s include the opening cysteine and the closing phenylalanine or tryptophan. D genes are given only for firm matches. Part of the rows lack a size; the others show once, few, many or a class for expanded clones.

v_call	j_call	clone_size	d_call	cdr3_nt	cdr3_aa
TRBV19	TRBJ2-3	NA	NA	TGTGCCAGTAGTAATGACAGACGCACAGATACGCAGTATTTT	CASSNDRRTDTQYF
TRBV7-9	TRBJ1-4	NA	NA	TGTGCCAGCAGCTCACAGGGATTTAATGAAAAACTGTTTTTT	CASSSQGFNEKLFF
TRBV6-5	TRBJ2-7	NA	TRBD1	TGTGCCAGCAGTTACTCGAAAACAGGGGGCGGTTACGAGCAGTACTTC	CASSYSKTGGGYEQYF
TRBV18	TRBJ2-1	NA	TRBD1	TGTGCCAGCTCACCGGGGGGACAGGCCTCACCCCAGAGCTCCTACAATGAGCAGTTCTTC	CASSPGGQASPQSSYNEQFF
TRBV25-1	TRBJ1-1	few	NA	TGTGCCAGCAGTTTTAACAGTAACACTGAAGCTTTCTTT	CASSFNSNTEAFF
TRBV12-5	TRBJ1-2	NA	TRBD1	TGTGCTAGTGGTTTGGACCCCGGACAGGGAGTAAGAGGCTACACCTTC	CASGLDPGQGVRGYTF
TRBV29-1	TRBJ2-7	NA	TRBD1	TGCAGCGTCCGCCTGGGGACAGGCTCCTACGAGCAGTACTTC	CSVRLGTGSYEQYF
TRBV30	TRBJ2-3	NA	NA	TGTGCCTGGACTCCATTGGGGCGATCCACAGATACGCAGTATTTT	CAWTPLGRSTDTQYF
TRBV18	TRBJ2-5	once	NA	TGTGCCAGCTCACCACCGGCAGGATGGGGGGAGACCCAGTACTTC	CASSPPAGWGETQYF
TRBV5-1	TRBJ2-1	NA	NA	TGCGCCAGCAGGGGGCAGTTAACCTACAATGAGCAGTTCTTC	CASRGQLTYNEQFF
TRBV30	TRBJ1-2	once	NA	TGTGCCGCCACCCGGGAGTCGGTCTATGGCTACACCTTC	CAATRESVYGYTF
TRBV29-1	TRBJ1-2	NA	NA	TGCAGCGTTGGAGCAGGGGCATATGGCTACACCTTC	CSVGAGAYGYTF
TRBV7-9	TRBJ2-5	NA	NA	TGTGCCAGCAGCCCTCCGGGCCCTAGGGAGACCCAGTACTTC	CASSPPGPRETQYF
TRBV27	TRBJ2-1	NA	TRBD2	TGTGCCAGCAGTCTCCTCGGCTCTAGCGGGGGTTACAATGAGCAGTTCTTC	CASSLLGSSGGYNEQFF
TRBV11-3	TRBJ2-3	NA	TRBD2	TGTGCCAGCAGCTTAGTGGGGGGGAACACAGATACGCAGTATTTT	CASSLVGGNTDTQYF
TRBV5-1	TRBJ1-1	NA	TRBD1	TGCGCCAGCAGCGCACAACAGGGGCCCAGGGCTTTCTTT	CASSAQQGPRAFF
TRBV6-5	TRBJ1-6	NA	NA	TGTGCCAGCAGCGACAGGCATAATTCACCCCTCCACTTT	CASSDRHNSPLHF
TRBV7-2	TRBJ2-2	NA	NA	TGTGCCAGCAGCTTATCGGAGGGGGCCCCCCTTAACACCGGGGAGCTGTTTTTT	CASSLSEGAPLNTGELFF
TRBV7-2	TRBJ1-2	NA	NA	TGTGCCAGCAGCCCGGGACATCAGTCTATGCTTTATGGCTACACCTTC	CASSPGHQSMLYGYTF
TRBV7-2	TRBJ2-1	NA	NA	TGTGCCAGCAGCAACCGACAGACTAGCTCCTACAATGAGCAGTTCTTC	CASSNRQTSSYNEQFF
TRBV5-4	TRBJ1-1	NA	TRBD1	TGTGCCAGCAGCGTAGGGACAGGGGTGTTGACTGAAGCTTTCTTT	CASSVGTGVLTEAFF
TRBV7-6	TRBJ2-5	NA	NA	TGTGCCAGCAGCTTAGCCCTCGGATTTTGGGATTACCAAGAGACCCAGTACTTC	CASSLALGFWDYQETQYF
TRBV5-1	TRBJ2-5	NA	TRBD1	TGCGCCAGCAATGCCGGGACAGGGGGCGTGGAGACCCAGTACTTC	CASNAGTGGVETQYF
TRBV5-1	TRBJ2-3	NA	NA	TGCGCCAGCAGCTTGGCCGTAATCGATACGCAGTATTTT	CASSLAVIDTQYF
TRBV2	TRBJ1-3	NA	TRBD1	TGTGCCAGCAGTCAGGACAGGGCAAACACCATATATTTT	CASSQDRANTIYF
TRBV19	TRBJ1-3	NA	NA	TGTGCCAGTACCGGCGCTGGCAACACCATATATTTT	CASTGAGNTIYF
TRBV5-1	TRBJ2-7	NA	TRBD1	TGCGCCAGCAGCTTGGCCGCGGGGACAGGGGGCGACGAGCAGTACTTC	CASSLAAGTGGDEQYF
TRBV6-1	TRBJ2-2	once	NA	TGTGCCAGCAGTGAAGCGGGAGGTACGAACACCGGGGAGCTGTTTTTT	CASSEAGGTNTGELFF
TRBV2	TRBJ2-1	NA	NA	TGTGCCAGCAGGGGCGTCGACTACCCAAGTTACAATGAGCAGTTCTTC	CASRGVDYPSYNEQFF
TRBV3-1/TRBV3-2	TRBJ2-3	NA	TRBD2	TGTGCCAGCAGCCTCACTAGCGCCCCCACAGATACGCAGTATTTT	CASSLTSAPTDTQYF
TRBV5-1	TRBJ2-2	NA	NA	TGCGCCAGCAGCGATTGGCGGGGAACGAACACCGGGGAGCTGTTTTTT	CASSDWRGTNTGELFF
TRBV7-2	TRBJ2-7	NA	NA	TGTGCCAGCAGCTTGATGGGACTGGTGAGCTCCTACGAGCAGTACTTC	CASSLMGLVSSYEQYF
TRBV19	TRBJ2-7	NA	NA	TGTGCCAGTAGTATAATGGTTGGAGGGAGAGAGCAGTACTTC	CASSIMVGGREQYF
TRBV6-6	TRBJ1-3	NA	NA	TGTGCCAGCAGTTACGCCAACTCTGGAAACACCATATATTTT	CASSYANSGNTIYF
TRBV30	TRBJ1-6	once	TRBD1	TGTGCCTGGACCCATGCCCCGTTTGGGACAGTGAATTCACCCCTCCACTTT	CAWTHAPFGTVNSPLHF
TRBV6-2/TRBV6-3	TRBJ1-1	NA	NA	TGTGCCAGCAGTTACTCCGTCGGGGAGAACACTGAAGCTTTCTTT	CASSYSVGENTEAFF
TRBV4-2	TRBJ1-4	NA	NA	TGTGCCAGCAGCGCAGAACAGGGTGAAAAACTGTTTTTT	CASSAEQGEKLFF
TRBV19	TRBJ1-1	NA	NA	TGTGCCAGTAGTCTCGCTTCAACTCAGGGCACTGAAGCTTTCTTT	CASSLASTQGTEAFF